This TCR beta chain stems from a study of blood T cell repertoires in COVID-19. Overall study: Collection of acute and convalescent COVID-19 samples took place in the United States, Italy and Spain. Sources were T cells, B-cell-depleted T cells, or PBMCs; the material itself was cDNA or gDNA.

V was pared by 0 bases and J by 4 bases, with 3 bases of the junction left unmatched. The CDR3 has 15 residues. Germline assignment: CDR1 MNHEY and CDR2 SMNVEV (reference sequence). How the authors handled the data: Cell counts per sample came from amplifying reference gene primers. The repertoire was sequenced with immunoSEQ multiplex PCR; TCRdb's copy has only in-frame clones and lacks some. The V and J calls and clone size come from that table; D and trimming were worked out from the DNA. This sample yields 130,000 to 150,000 clones, of which roughly nine tenths are seen a single time; roughly 1.5% belongs to the top ten.

Input material: peripheral blood. The chain couples TRBV27 to TRBJ2-3; 8 positions match TRBD2. This sequence was found in a human donor in a cohort sampled during active COVID-19. The CDR3 DNA follows: TGTGCCAGCAGTTTATCAGGACTAGCATCAGATACGCAGTATTTT. This gives the protein CASSLSGLASDTQYF.